This T cell receptor beta chain was captured in a study of cytomegalovirus exposure and HLA in healthy donors. Study summary: Unique TCR beta sequences numbering some 120 million came from around 180 million T cells in an earlier analysis. Study results and limitations: Presence/absence analysis assumed near-uniform sequencing depth across donors. Among TCR sequences, most were rare, though some public TCRs appeared in many donors.

This clone was picked up a small number of times. Its antigen remains unidentified. The PCR employed 60 Vbeta primers together with 13 Jbeta primers. Libraries were prepared by immunoSEQ multiplex PCR; TCRdb keeps only in-frame clonotypes and omits some of them. The table lists more than 150,000 clones, roughly 82% of them singletons. Donors counted as nominally healthy when sampled, yet unrecorded immune exposures were likely. The sequence was collected from a man aged 40-49 years in good health and CMV-seronegative. Sequencing was done on a sample of PBMCs.

The CDR3, as DNA: TGTGCCAGCAGCGAGGGACATTATAACCAAGAGACCCAGTACTTC. It translates to CASSEGHYNQETQYF. The V gene is TRBV9, the J gene TRBJ2-5; possibly TRBD1 for D (6 bases). V gave up 3 bases and J gave up 0 bases, with 12 bases separating them. Looked up from germline, CDR1 is SGDLS and CDR2 is YYNGEE. The CDR3 runs 15 residues.